These 17 T cell receptor beta chains were all obtained from the same sample, sequenced in a study of neoadjuvant anti-PD-1 for oral cavity cancer. Assay: immunoSEQ multiplex PCR; the TCRdb copy retains only in-frame clones and omits some. The sample lists nearly 7,000 clones; about 70% were seen once. Specimen: PBMCs, collected before nivolumab (anti-PD-1) treatment. Receptor source: a person aged 40-85 years with oral cavity squamous cell carcinoma.

The gene calls are TRBV4-1 and TRBJ2-1, with 9 positions matching TRBD2. The length of the CDR3 is 16 residues. V trimming: 4 bases; J trimming: 9 bases; junction bases outside the gene matches: 13. Looked up from germline, CDR1 is MGHRA and CDR2 is YSYEKL. CDR3: CASSPGGGGGAGEQFF. In DNA, the CDR3 is TGCGCCAGCAGCCCTGGGGGCGGCGGGGGGGCAGGTGAGCAGTTCTTC.

The gene calls are TRBV7-9 and TRBJ1-2, with 8 bases lining up with TRBD1. Germline V gene data show CDR1 as SEHNR and CDR2 as FQNEAQ (reference sequence). J gave up 7 bases and V 3 bases, and 4 bases lay outside the gene matches. This CDR3 has 13 amino acids. CDR3 amino acids: CASSFPDRVGYTF. CDR3 nucleotide sequence: TGTGCCAGCAGCTTTCCGGACAGGGTTGGCTACACCTTC.

The chain combines TRBV30 with TRBJ2-5, with D possibly TRBD2 on 5 matching bases. The CDR3 is 12 residues long. Between the trimmed V and J ends, which lost 4 bases and 2 bases, there was a span of 8 bases. Germline CDR1 reads GTSNPN; CDR2 reads SVGIG (reference sequence). This CDR3 is CAWKRWQETQYF. The CDR3 bases are TGTGCCTGGAAGCGGTGGCAAGAGACCCAGTACTTC.

This clone came up once. The chain employs TRBV9 and TRBJ1-3, with TRBD1 matching over 8 bases. V trimming: 3 bases; J trimming: 0 bases; junction bases outside the gene matches: 17. Germline V gene data show CDR1 as SGDLS and CDR2 as YYNGEE. This CDR3 has 20 residues. The CDR3 loop reads CASSGRTGPAFPYSGNTIYF. As DNA, the CDR3 is TGTGCCAGCAGCGGGAGGACAGGGCCAGCTTTCCCTTACTCTGGAAACACCATATATTTT.

There are a few counts of this clone. The V call is TRBV9, the J call TRBJ2-7, with TRBD2 as a possible D gene (5 bases). CDR3 length: 13 residues. The V gene lost 4 bases and the J gene lost 6 bases, with 14 bases spanning the gap. Germline V gene lookup returns CDR1 SGDLS and CDR2 YYNGEE. CDR3 residues: CASSSTGFPEQYF. CDR3 nucleotide sequence: TGTGCCAGCAGCTCAACGGGATTCCCCGAGCAGTACTTC.

The genes are TRBV5-6 and TRBJ1-2; TRBD1 is a possible D gene (6 bases). The V end was cut by 3 bases, the J end by 3 bases, with 9 bases between. The CDR3 has 13 residues. Germline assignment: CDR1 SGHDT and CDR2 YYEEEE. For the CDR3, the DNA is TGTGCCAGCAGCTCACAGGGCGACTATGGCTACACCTTC. It encodes CASSSQGDYGYTF.

This rearrangement joins TRBV2 to TRBJ1-6; D is unresolved. Germline-derived CDR1 and CDR2 are SNHLY and FYNNEI. CDR3 size: 15 residues. Between the trimmed V and J ends, which lost 3 bases and 4 bases, there was a span of 10 bases. The CDR3 here is CASSEGPAYNSPLHF. The CDR3 nucleotides are TGTGCCAGCAGTGAGGGTCCGGCGTATAATTCACCCCTCCACTTT. Looking up the rest from reference TRBV2 and TRBJ1-6 gives the full variable domain: EPEVTQTPSHQVTQMGQEVILRCVPISNHLYFYWYRQILGQKVEFLVSFYNNEISEKSEIFDDQFSVERPDGSNFTLKIRSTKLEDSAMYFCASSEGPAYNSPLHFGNGTRLTVT.

The chain carries TRBV5-1 and TRBJ2-7, with unresolved D. Between the trimmed V and J ends, which lost 1 base and 3 bases, there was a span of 11 bases. CDR1 is SGHRS, CDR2 YFSETQ, per germline. The CDR3 is made up of 14 amino acids. The CDR3 DNA sequence: TGCGCCAGCAGCTTGCTTGGGGAATTCTACGAGCAGTACTTC. This translates into CASSLLGEFYEQYF.

This sequence joins TRBV9 and TRBJ2-4; D possibly corresponds to TRBD2 (5 bases). CDR1 is SGDLS, CDR2 YYNGEE, per germline. The V end was cut by 0 bases, the J end by 8 bases, with 9 bases between. The length of the CDR3 is 13 residues. CDR3 sequence: CASSVALRDIQYF. CDR3 coding DNA: TGTGCCAGCAGCGTAGCTTTGAGGGACATTCAGTACTTC. Based on the CDR3 plus reference TRBV9 and TRBJ2-4, the full variable domain is DSGVTQTPKHLITATGQRVTLRCSPRSGDLSVYWYQQSLDQGLQFLIQYYNGEERAKGNILERFSAQQFPDLHSELNLSSLELGDSALYFCASSVALRDIQYFGAGTRLSVL.

The V call is TRBV2, the J call TRBJ1-3; possibly TRBD1 for D (6 bases). The CDR3 is made up of 16 amino acids. CDR1 and CDR2 from the germline V gene are SNHLY and FYNNEI. Trimming stripped 1 base from V and 5 bases from J, with 15 bases between. This chain's CDR3 is CASSEGGGLIRNTIYF. Here the CDR3 DNA reads TGTGCCAGCAGTGAAGGGGGGGGGCTCATAAGAAACACCATATATTTT.

The chain is built from TRBV10-3 and TRBJ1-6, with D unresolved. The CDR3 loop spans 14 amino acids. The germline V gene encodes CDR1 ENHRY and CDR2 SYGVKD. The V gene lost 8 bases and the J gene lost 7 bases, with 15 bases spanning the gap. The DNA for the CDR3 is TGTGCCATCCGCTTCGATTCGGGGAATTCACCCCTCCACTTT. The encoded protein is CAIRFDSGNSPLHF.

The chain combines TRBV7-2 with TRBJ1-5; 7 nucleotides line up with TRBD1. V gave up 3 bases and J gave up 4 bases; unmatched junction bases: 6. Per the germline V gene, CDR1 is SGHTA and CDR2 is FQGNSA. The CDR3 is made up of 15 amino acids. CDR3: CASSFSGTANQPQHF. The CDR3 DNA is TGTGCCAGCAGCTTTTCCGGGACAGCTAATCAGCCCCAGCATTTT.

The CDR3, as DNA: TGTGCCAGCAGCTTAGGGGACAGGGTTTTCCATTTT. This translates into CASSLGDRVFHF. V usage is TRBV7-9 and J usage is TRBJ1-5, with 9 bases fitting TRBD1. CDR3 size: 12 residues. Trimming took 1 base from V and 16 from J; bases not matched to a gene: 5. Germline-derived CDR1 and CDR2 are SEHNR and FQNEAQ (reference sequence).

The chain uses TRBV4-3 and TRBJ2-2; 9 nucleotides match TRBD2. The CDR3 totals 18 residues. J was trimmed by 4 bases and V by 0 bases; bases with no gene match: 9. The germline CDR1 and CDR2 sequences are LGHNA and YSLEER. The CDR3 loop reads CASSQDSLSGGLTGELFF. The CDR3 DNA is TGCGCCAGCAGCCAAGATTCCCTCAGCGGGGGGCTCACCGGGGAGCTGTTTTTT.

The V gene is TRBV7-9, the J gene TRBJ2-5; no definite D call. The germline CDR1 and CDR2 sequences are SEHNR and FQNEAQ (reference sequence). The CDR3 contains 11 residues. V was clipped by 2 bases and J by 5 bases, with 3 bases between them. The CDR3 bases are TGTGCCAGCAGCTTAATTGAGACCCAGTACTTC. This translates into CASSLIETQYF.

The V call is TRBV7-2, the J call TRBJ2-2, with D tentatively TRBD2 (6 bases). Looked up from germline, CDR1 is SGHTA and CDR2 is FQGNSA. The CDR3 length is 16 residues. The ends were cut back, 2 bases at V and 2 bases at J, with 12 bases in the middle. The CDR3 is CASSLMGGLNTGELFF. The CDR3 DNA follows: TGTGCCAGCAGCTTAATGGGGGGACTCAACACCGGGGAGCTGTTTTTT.

The rearrangement links TRBV10-2 to TRBJ1-2, with a tentative D call TRBD1 (5 bases). The germline V gene has CDR1 WSHSY and CDR2 SAAADI. Trimming shortened V by 2 bases and J by 3 bases, and 19 bases separated the two germline ends. The CDR3 is made up of 17 amino acids. The CDR3 DNA is TGCGCCAGCAGTGAGAGTCTGGGACCTCTCAGGGACTATGGCTACACCTTC. It is translated as CASSESLGPLRDYGYTF.